Listed below are T cell receptor beta chains from one sample, sequenced in a study of blood T cell repertoires in COVID-19. Repertoires were generated with immunoSEQ multiplex PCR, while TCRdb's copy carries only in-frame clones and drops some. Of approximately 68,000 clones listed, more than 60% were seen once; the top ten hold approximately 9.2%. The sample consisted of peripheral blood. All receptors come from a woman between 50 and 59 years old with acute or convalescent COVID-19. Both conserved end residues are part of each CDR3. The order of the fields is J gene, V gene, D gene, clone size, CDR3 protein, CDR3 DNA. A D gene is named only where the DNA matches it firmly. For some rows the clone size is stated as once, few or many, or as a class when expanded; others skip it.

J gene: TRBJ2-7; V gene: TRBV4-2; D gene: -; clone size: -; CDR3 protein: CASSPNRDEQYF; CDR3 DNA: TGTGCCAGCAGCCCCAACAGGGACGAGCAGTACTTC
J gene: TRBJ2-1; V gene: TRBV5-4; D gene: -; clone size: -; CDR3 protein: CASSLLPGQFLQDNEQFF; CDR3 DNA: TGTGCCAGCAGCTTGCTCCCAGGACAGTTTCTTCAGGACAATGAGCAGTTCTTC
J gene: TRBJ1-2; V gene: TRBV5-1; D gene: -; clone size: -; CDR3 protein: CASSEGETYGYTF; CDR3 DNA: TGCGCCAGCAGTGAGGGGGAGACCTATGGCTACACCTTC
J gene: TRBJ2-7; V gene: TRBV4-3; D gene: -; clone size: few; CDR3 protein: CASSQDGGNPYEQYF; CDR3 DNA: TGCGCCAGCAGCCAAGACGGGGGAAACCCCTACGAGCAGTACTTC
J gene: TRBJ2-7; V gene: TRBV11-1; D gene: TRBD2; clone size: -; CDR3 protein: CASRYRTSASYEQYF; CDR3 DNA: TGTGCCAGCAGATACCGGACTAGCGCGTCCTACGAGCAGTACTTC
J gene: TRBJ2-3; V gene: TRBV7-2; D gene: TRBD1; clone size: few; CDR3 protein: CASSKTGGAGDTQYF; CDR3 DNA: TGTGCCAGCAGCAAAACAGGGGGCGCAGGAGATACGCAGTATTTT
J gene: TRBJ1-1; V gene: TRBV18; D gene: -; clone size: once; CDR3 protein: CASSPKQGGNTEAFF; CDR3 DNA: TGTGCCAGCTCACCAAAACAGGGTGGGAACACTGAAGCTTTCTTT
J gene: TRBJ2-6; V gene: TRBV7-2; D gene: -; clone size: -; CDR3 protein: CASSQGSGANVLTF; CDR3 DNA: TGTGCCAGCAGCCAGGGGTCTGGGGCCAACGTCCTGACTTTC
J gene: TRBJ1-1; V gene: TRBV3-1/TRBV3-2; D gene: -; clone size: -; CDR3 protein: CASSQNPITEAFF; CDR3 DNA: TGTGCCAGCAGCCAAAATCCCATTACTGAAGCTTTCTTT
J gene: TRBJ2-5; V gene: TRBV5-4; D gene: TRBD2; clone size: -; CDR3 protein: CASSFRSGNKAGLQETQYF; CDR3 DNA: TGTGCCAGCAGCTTCCGGAGCGGGAATAAAGCGGGACTACAAGAGACCCAGTACTTC
J gene: TRBJ2-5; V gene: TRBV7-9; D gene: TRBD2; clone size: -; CDR3 protein: CASSQNTGLAAQETQYF; CDR3 DNA: TGTGCCAGCAGCCAGAATACGGGACTAGCGGCACAAGAGACCCAGTACTTC
J gene: TRBJ2-1; V gene: TRBV7-3; D gene: TRBD2; clone size: -; CDR3 protein: CASSLRPTAGARGYNEQFF; CDR3 DNA: TGTGCCAGCAGCTTAAGGCCTACGGCGGGAGCGCGAGGATACAATGAGCAGTTCTTC
J gene: TRBJ1-1; V gene: TRBV10-2; D gene: TRBD1; clone size: -; CDR3 protein: CASSVTGGTEAFF; CDR3 DNA: TGCGCCAGCAGCGTGACAGGGGGAACTGAAGCTTTCTTT
J gene: TRBJ2-7; V gene: TRBV7-6; D gene: -; clone size: -; CDR3 protein: CASSLSDTGFSYEQYF; CDR3 DNA: TGTGCCAGCAGCTTATCGGATACAGGATTCTCCTACGAGCAGTACTTC
J gene: TRBJ2-1; V gene: TRBV6-5; D gene: TRBD2; clone size: -; CDR3 protein: CASSYDSLAGYNEQFF; CDR3 DNA: TGTGCCAGCAGTTACGATTCACTAGCGGGCTACAATGAGCAGTTCTTC
J gene: TRBJ1-1; V gene: TRBV2; D gene: -; clone size: -; CDR3 protein: CASRWAGNTEAFF; CDR3 DNA: TGTGCCAGCAGATGGGCGGGAAACACTGAAGCTTTCTTT
J gene: TRBJ2-1; V gene: TRBV20-1; D gene: -; clone size: -; CDR3 protein: CSASRAGGFNEQFF; CDR3 DNA: TGCAGTGCTAGTCGCGCAGGGGGGTTCAATGAGCAGTTCTTC
J gene: TRBJ1-2; V gene: TRBV28; D gene: -; clone size: -; CDR3 protein: CATLRLENYGYTF; CDR3 DNA: TGTGCCACCTTGAGGTTAGAGAACTATGGCTACACCTTC
J gene: TRBJ2-1; V gene: TRBV7-2; D gene: -; clone size: once; CDR3 protein: CASSSRQKFDEQFF; CDR3 DNA: TGTGCCAGCAGCTCTCGACAGAAGTTCGATGAGCAGTTCTTC
J gene: TRBJ1-1; V gene: TRBV10-3; D gene: TRBD1; clone size: once; CDR3 protein: CATRGGQAGSEAFF; CDR3 DNA: TGTGCCACCAGAGGAGGACAGGCCGGCAGTGAAGCTTTCTTT
J gene: TRBJ2-5; V gene: TRBV9; D gene: TRBD2; clone size: few; CDR3 protein: CASSVELAGGASRETQYF; CDR3 DNA: TGTGCCAGCAGCGTAGAACTAGCGGGAGGGGCAAGTCGAGAGACCCAGTACTTC
J gene: TRBJ2-5; V gene: TRBV29-1; D gene: TRBD2; clone size: -; CDR3 protein: CSVDAGGGETQYF; CDR3 DNA: TGCAGCGTTGATGCGGGAGGGGGGGAGACCCAGTACTTC
J gene: TRBJ2-3; V gene: TRBV4-2; D gene: -; clone size: -; CDR3 protein: CASSQDWAGFYTDTQYF; CDR3 DNA: TGTGCCAGCAGCCAAGATTGGGCGGGATTCTACACAGATACGCAGTATTTT
J gene: TRBJ1-2; V gene: TRBV19; D gene: -; clone size: -; CDR3 protein: CASSITDSFGFYGYTF; CDR3 DNA: TGTGCCAGTAGTATCACAGACAGTTTCGGCTTTTATGGCTACACCTTC
J gene: TRBJ2-1; V gene: TRBV6-4; D gene: TRBD1; clone size: few; CDR3 protein: CASSEEGQGSYNEQFF; CDR3 DNA: TGTGCCAGCAGTGAAGAAGGACAGGGCTCCTACAATGAGCAGTTCTTC
J gene: TRBJ1-4; V gene: TRBV28; D gene: -; clone size: -; CDR3 protein: CASQFNEKLFF; CDR3 DNA: TGTGCCAGCCAATTTAATGAAAAACTGTTTTTT
J gene: TRBJ2-1; V gene: TRBV7-9; D gene: TRBD2; clone size: -; CDR3 protein: CASSSPAGGIDEQFF; CDR3 DNA: TGTGCCAGCAGCTCGCCAGCGGGGGGGATCGATGAGCAGTTCTTC
J gene: TRBJ2-7; V gene: TRBV14; D gene: TRBD1; clone size: -; CDR3 protein: CASSQYRDRVLEYEQYF; CDR3 DNA: TGTGCCAGCAGCCAATATAGGGACAGGGTATTGGAATACGAGCAGTACTTC
J gene: TRBJ2-1; V gene: TRBV10-3; D gene: TRBD2; clone size: -; CDR3 protein: CAISVGTSAYNEQFF; CDR3 DNA: TGTGCCATCAGTGTGGGGACTAGCGCTTACAATGAGCAGTTCTTC
J gene: TRBJ2-1; V gene: TRBV2; D gene: -; clone size: few; CDR3 protein: CASSESSGSYNEQFF; CDR3 DNA: TGTGCCAGCAGTGAATCCAGCGGTTCCTACAATGAGCAGTTCTTC
J gene: TRBJ2-2; V gene: TRBV5-4; D gene: TRBD1; clone size: -; CDR3 protein: CASSPPGQTNTGELFF; CDR3 DNA: TGTGCCAGCAGCCCCCCGGGACAGACGAACACCGGGGAGCTGTTTTTT
J gene: TRBJ1-2; V gene: TRBV18; D gene: TRBD1; clone size: -; CDR3 protein: CASSPQGANTAF; CDR3 DNA: TGTGCCAGCTCACCTCAGGGGGCCAACACCGCCTTC
J gene: TRBJ2-7; V gene: TRBV7-3; D gene: TRBD2; clone size: once; CDR3 protein: CASSTIGLAGKTYEQYF; CDR3 DNA: TGTGCCAGCAGTACAATCGGACTAGCGGGCAAAACCTACGAGCAGTACTTC
J gene: TRBJ2-7; V gene: TRBV7-8; D gene: -; clone size: -; CDR3 protein: CASSLAGGSGYEQYF; CDR3 DNA: TGTGCCAGCAGCTTAGCGGGGGGAAGCGGCTACGAGCAGTACTTC
J gene: TRBJ2-7; V gene: TRBV6-5; D gene: TRBD2; clone size: -; CDR3 protein: CASSLGLAAEQYF; CDR3 DNA: TGTGCCAGCAGTCTTGGACTAGCGGCCGAGCAGTACTTC
J gene: TRBJ2-1; V gene: TRBV19; D gene: TRBD2; clone size: -; CDR3 protein: CASSKQFATSGESSYNEQFF; CDR3 DNA: TGTGCCAGTAGTAAGCAGTTCGCGACTAGCGGGGAGAGCTCCTACAATGAGCAGTTCTTC
J gene: TRBJ2-7; V gene: TRBV19; D gene: -; clone size: -; CDR3 protein: CASSMGSFYEQYF; CDR3 DNA: TGTGCCAGTAGTATGGGCAGTTTCTACGAGCAGTACTTC
J gene: TRBJ1-1; V gene: TRBV4-1; D gene: -; clone size: -; CDR3 protein: CASSLLDSHTEAFF; CDR3 DNA: TGCGCCAGCAGCCTTCTAGACAGTCACACTGAAGCTTTCTTT
J gene: TRBJ1-4; V gene: TRBV28; D gene: -; clone size: -; CDR3 protein: CASSLGGRDEKLFF; CDR3 DNA: TGTGCCAGCAGTCTGGGGGGGCGCGATGAAAAACTGTTTTTT
J gene: TRBJ2-5; V gene: TRBV30; D gene: TRBD1; clone size: -; CDR3 protein: CAWSPGQHPQETQYF; CDR3 DNA: TGTGCCTGGAGTCCGGGACAGCATCCCCAAGAGACCCAGTACTTC
J gene: TRBJ2-1; V gene: TRBV14; D gene: -; clone size: -; CDR3 protein: CASSQWNSGSYNEQFF; CDR3 DNA: TGTGCCAGCAGCCAGTGGAATAGCGGCTCCTACAATGAGCAGTTCTTC
J gene: TRBJ2-7; V gene: TRBV6-5; D gene: TRBD1; clone size: -; CDR3 protein: CAKFPGQESYEQYF; CDR3 DNA: TGTGCCAAATTTCCGGGACAGGAATCCTACGAGCAGTACTTC
J gene: TRBJ1-2; V gene: TRBV7-2; D gene: TRBD1; clone size: -; CDR3 protein: CASSLHPQGGEGYTF; CDR3 DNA: TGTGCCAGCAGCTTACACCCGCAGGGGGGTGAAGGATACACCTTC
J gene: TRBJ1-1; V gene: TRBV30; D gene: -; clone size: -; CDR3 protein: CAWRGRQGIFEAFF; CDR3 DNA: TGTGCCTGGAGGGGGCGGCAGGGGATCTTTGAAGCTTTCTTT
J gene: TRBJ1-6; V gene: TRBV28; D gene: -; clone size: once; CDR3 protein: CASSFLASPLHF; CDR3 DNA: TGTGCCAGCAGTTTTTTGGCTTCACCCCTCCACTTT
J gene: TRBJ2-3; V gene: TRBV5-4; D gene: -; clone size: once; CDR3 protein: CASSLELADTQYF; CDR3 DNA: TGTGCCAGCAGCTTGGAATTAGCAGATACGCAGTATTTT